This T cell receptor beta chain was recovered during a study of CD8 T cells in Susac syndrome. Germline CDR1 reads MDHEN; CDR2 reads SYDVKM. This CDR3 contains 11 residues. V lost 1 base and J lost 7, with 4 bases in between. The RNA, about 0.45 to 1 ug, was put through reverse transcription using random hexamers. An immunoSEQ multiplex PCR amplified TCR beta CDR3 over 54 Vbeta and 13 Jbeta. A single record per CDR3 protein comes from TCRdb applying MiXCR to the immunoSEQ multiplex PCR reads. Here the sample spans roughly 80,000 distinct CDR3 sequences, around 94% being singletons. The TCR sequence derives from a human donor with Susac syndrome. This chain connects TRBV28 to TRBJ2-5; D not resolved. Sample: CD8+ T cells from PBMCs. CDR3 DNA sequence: TGTGCCAGCAGTTTATCCGGGACCCAGTACTTC. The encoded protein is CASSLSGTQYF.